The following is a TCR beta chain sequence with its context. CDR3 length: 14 amino acids. In germline, CDR1 is MNHNY, CDR2 SVGAGI (reference sequence). V was pared by 8 bases and J by 6 bases, with 5 bases of the junction left unmatched. The sample belongs to a study of blood T cell repertoires in COVID-19. The data were produced by immunoSEQ multiplex PCR, yet TCRdb's version contains in-frame clones alone and is incomplete. The sample holds about 82,000 clones, 85% seen once. The receptor's source is a man of 80 years or more with active or convalescent COVID-19. The V and J genes are TRBV6-6 and TRBJ2-5, with 14 bases matching TRBD2. Sequencing was carried out using peripheral blood. CDR3 residues: CASEGTSGGKTQYF. The CDR3 DNA is TGTGCCAGCGAGGGGACTAGCGGGGGTAAGACCCAGTACTTC.